This TCR beta chain is from a study of blood T cell repertoires in COVID-19. On the study more broadly: The United States, Italy and Spain supplied acute and convalescent COVID-19 samples. T cells, B-cell-depleted T cells, or PBMCs provided the cDNA or gDNA that served as material.

Authors' analysis steps: Nucleated cell number was recorded as an estimate derived from reference gene primer amplification. Measured with immunoSEQ multiplex PCR; TCRdb has only the in-frame clones, and not every one. The V and J calls and clone size were taken over from that table, and D and trimming were inferred from the DNA. The table lists roughly 170,000 clones, approximately 85% of them singletons. Sequencing was carried out using peripheral blood. This clonotype originated in a man between 35 and 55 years old who had recovered from COVID-19.

The DNA for the CDR3 is TGTGCCAGCAGCACGGGACAGGGAAATGAGCAGTTCTTC. It codes for CASSTGQGNEQFF. The rearrangement links TRBV4-2 to TRBJ2-1; 9 nucleotides agree with TRBD1. CDR1 is LGHNA and CDR2 is YNFKEQ in the germline V gene. The CDR3 runs 13 residues. V lost 5 bases and J lost 7; bases outside the gene matches: 3.